The next 21 T cell receptor beta chains were all read from a single sample in a study of cytomegalovirus exposure and HLA in healthy donors. The PCR was carried out with 60 Vbeta primers and 13 Jbeta primers. Clones were sequenced by immunoSEQ multiplex PCR, and TCRdb holds only the in-frame ones, with some missing. The data contain about 130,000 clones, around 86% of them singletons. Sequences were obtained from PBMCs. These receptors were taken from a woman between 45 and 65 years old in good health and CMV-seropositive.

The gene calls are TRBV19 and TRBJ1-2; the D gene is possibly TRBD1 (6 bases). This CDR3 has 13 amino acids. In germline, CDR1 is LNHDA, CDR2 SQIVND (reference sequence). The V gene lost 5 bases and the J gene lost 2 bases, with 9 bases spanning the gap. CDR3 sequence reads: CASSLDRNYGYTF. CDR3 DNA: TGTGCCAGTAGTCTGGACAGAAACTATGGCTACACCTTC.

V usage is TRBV9 and J usage is TRBJ2-1, with D tentatively TRBD2 (6 bases). There are 18 residues in the CDR3. Germline V gene data show CDR1 as SGDLS and CDR2 as YYNGEE. Trimming left V 0 bases short and J 4 bases short, with 20 bases between. CDR3 sequence: CASSVAYSGLPQYNEQFF. In DNA, the CDR3 is TGTGCCAGCAGCGTAGCTTATTCGGGACTCCCCCAATACAATGAGCAGTTCTTC.

CDR3 loop: CASSPPGRNIQYF. CDR3 nucleotide sequence: TGTGCCAGCAGCCCCCCCGGGAGAAACATTCAGTACTTC. This sequence joins TRBV7-3 and TRBJ2-4, with D possibly matching TRBD2 (6 bases). CDR3 length: 13 residues. Germline V lookup: CDR1 SGHTA, CDR2 FQGTGA. V lost 5 bases to trimming and J lost 6 bases, with 11 bases between them.

The chain combines TRBV18 with TRBJ1-1, with TRBD1 matching 12 bases. The J segment lost 4 bases and the V segment lost 3 bases, leaving 12 bases of the junction unmatched. Germline assignment: CDR1 KGHSH and CDR2 LQKENI. The CDR3 spans 18 residues. This chain's CDR3 is CASSPSGTGGFRSTEAFF. The CDR3 coding sequence is TGTGCCAGCTCACCGTCCGGGACAGGGGGCTTTAGGAGCACTGAAGCTTTCTTT.

This clone was counted once. For the CDR3, the DNA is TGCAGCGTTTTAACCGGGACAGAGTACGAGCAGTACTTC. It encodes CSVLTGTEYEQYF. The chain is built from TRBV29-1 and TRBJ2-7; 7 nucleotides agree with TRBD1. Germline V gene sequence: CDR1 SQVTM, CDR2 ANQGSEA. V was clipped by 5 bases and J by 4 bases; unmatched bases: 8. The CDR3 is 13 amino acids.

V and J are TRBV18 and TRBJ2-1, with 13 nucleotides matching TRBD2. Germline V gene lookup returns CDR1 KGHSH and CDR2 LQKENI. Trimming cost V 3 bases and J 9 bases; bases outside gene matches: 5. There are 15 residues in the CDR3. CDR3 coding DNA: TGTGCCAGCTCACCGGGACTAGCGGGACCGGTTGAGCAGTTCTTC. As protein: CASSPGLAGPVEQFF.

V and J are TRBV6-1 and TRBJ1-4; D possibly corresponds to TRBD1 (6 bases). Germline V gene sequence: CDR1 MNHNS, CDR2 SASEGT. The CDR3 loop spans 14 amino acids. The V and J ends lost 1 base and 8 bases respectively, with 11 bases between them. DNA of the CDR3: TGTGCCAGCAGTGAAGTTTGGGGGGGCGAAAAACTGTTTTTT. Protein product: CASSEVWGGEKLFF.

Only one count was recorded for this clone. The DNA of the CDR3 is TGTGCCAGCAGCTCTACTCAGGGTACGCAGTATTTT. It is translated as CASSSTQGTQYF. The gene calls are TRBV7-2 and TRBJ2-3; perhaps TRBD1 as D (5 bases). Trimming took off 4 bases at V and 8 bases at J, with 10 bases between the two ends. CDR3 length equals 12 residues. Germline V gene sequence: CDR1 SGHTA, CDR2 FQGNSA. Drawing the rest from reference TRBV7-2 and TRBJ2-3, the complete variable domain is GAGVSQSPSNKVTEKGKDVELRCDPISGHTALYWYRQSLGQGLEFLIYFQGNSAPDKSGLPSDRFSAERTGGSVSTLTIQRTQQEDSAVYLCASSSTQGTQYFGPGTRLTVL.

The chain uses TRBV18 and TRBJ2-3; D unclear. The CDR3 length is 16 residues. Trimming stripped 0 bases from V and 2 bases from J, with 12 bases between. Germline loops: CDR1 KGHSH, CDR2 LQKENI. Here the CDR3 DNA reads TGTGCCAGCTCACCACCTACTCCGATATTCACAGATACGCAGTATTTT. Protein sequence: CASSPPTPIFTDTQYF. The full variable domain, in which reference TRBV18 and TRBJ2-3 provide the parts outside the CDR3, is NAGVMQNPRHLVRRRGQEARLRCSPMKGHSHVYWYRQLPEEGLKFMVYLQKENIIDESGMPKERFSAEFPKEGPSILRIQQVVRGDSAAYFCASSPPTPIFTDTQYFGPGTRLTVL.

The chain couples TRBV29-1 to TRBJ1-5, with a possible D match to TRBD1 (6 bases). The ends were cut back, 6 bases at V and 9 bases at J, with 12 bases in the middle. The CDR3 sequence is 11 residues long. Germline V gene lookup returns CDR1 SQVTM and CDR2 ANQGSEA. The chain's CDR3 is CSVGGNGPQHF. CDR3 sequence (DNA): TGCAGCGTAGGGGGTAATGGGCCCCAGCATTTT.

The chain uses TRBV7-9 and TRBJ2-1, with 7 bases lining up with TRBD2. The V and J ends lost 5 bases and 8 bases, in that order; junction bases with no gene match: 6. The CDR3 totals 13 residues. Germline assignment: CDR1 SEHNR and CDR2 FQNEAQ (reference sequence). The CDR3 protein is CASSGAGDHEQFF. CDR3 bases: TGTGCCAGCAGCGGGGCGGGGGACCATGAGCAGTTCTTC.

In its sample, this clone was seen once. Written as DNA, the CDR3 is TGCGCCAGCAGCGGGGACTACGGGAGTGAGCAGTTCTTC. It translates to CASSGDYGSEQFF. V is TRBV5-1 and J is TRBJ2-1; 7 bases line up with TRBD2. Per the germline V gene, CDR1 is SGHRS and CDR2 is YFSETQ. This CDR3 has 13 residues. Losses at the gene ends were 4 bases for V and 9 bases for J; bases not matched to a gene: 7.

V and J are TRBV7-6 and TRBJ1-6; TRBD1 aligns across 9 bases. The ends lost 3 bases at V and 10 bases at J; junction bases unmatched: 4. This CDR3 comprises 14 residues. The germline CDR1 and CDR2 sequences are SGHVS and FNYEAQ. DNA of the CDR3: TGTGCCAGCAGCTTGACAGGGGGAGAGTCACCCCTCCACTTT. Translating it yields CASSLTGGESPLHF.

This clone showed up just once. The V call is TRBV28, the J call TRBJ2-1; possible D gene TRBD1, 5 bases. Germline lookup yields CDR1 MDHEN and CDR2 SYDVKM. The ends were cut back, 2 bases at V and 7 bases at J, with 9 bases in the middle. CDR3 length: 13 amino acids. The CDR3 DNA reads as TGTGCCAGCAGTTTAGCAGGGTTAAATGAGCAGTTCTTC. As protein: CASSLAGLNEQFF.

J is TRBJ1-2 and V is TRBV5-1; TRBD1 agrees at 8 bases. This CDR3 comprises 14 residues. J lost 5 bases, V lost 2 bases, and 5 bases had no gene match. Germline CDR1 reads SGHRS; CDR2 reads YFSETQ. CDR3 residues: CASSFTGGTYGYTF. The CDR3 DNA is TGCGCCAGCAGCTTCACAGGGGGAACGTATGGCTACACCTTC.

This clone came up once. The V and J genes are TRBV29-1 and TRBJ2-2; TRBD2 is a possible D gene (5 bases). The V gene lost 6 bases and the J gene lost 1 base, with 12 bases spanning the gap. Germline CDR1 is SQVTM and CDR2 is ANQGSEA. CDR3 size: 14 residues. The CDR3 coding sequence is TGCAGCGTCACCCGGGGATTGAACACCGGGGAGCTGTTTTTT. Amino acid sequence: CSVTRGLNTGELFF.

The rearrangement uses TRBV6-5 and TRBJ2-3; D possibly corresponds to TRBD1 (6 bases). Germline V gives CDR1 MNHEY, CDR2 SVGAGI. Trimming cost V 6 bases and J 4 bases, with 14 bases left between them. The CDR3 is made up of 14 amino acids. CDR3 sequence: CASRRGLSADTQYF. The CDR3 nucleotides are TGTGCCAGCAGGAGGGGGTTATCAGCAGATACGCAGTATTTT.

The chain has TRBV5-4 and TRBJ2-3; D may be TRBD1 (6 bases). V lost 4 bases and J 0 bases, leaving 18 bases between the germline ends. The germline V gene has CDR1 SGHNT and CDR2 YYREEE (reference sequence). The CDR3 is 17 amino acids. The CDR3 nucleotides are TGTGCCAGCAGCCTGAATCCAGGGGTAGCTAGCACAGATACGCAGTATTTT. Translation: CASSLNPGVASTDTQYF.

V and J are TRBV5-1 and TRBJ2-1; 7 bases align to TRBD2. Germline CDR1 is SGHRS and CDR2 is YFSETQ. The length of the CDR3 is 15 residues. Losses at the gene ends were 3 bases for V and 2 bases for J; bases not matched to a gene: 5. The CDR3 sequence is CASSSAGDTYNEQFF. In nucleotides, the CDR3 is TGCGCCAGCAGCTCCGCGGGAGACACCTACAATGAGCAGTTCTTC.

In its sample, this clone was seen once. This rearrangement joins TRBV7-8 to TRBJ2-1, with TRBD2 identical over 9 bases. Germline assignment: CDR1 SGHVS and CDR2 FQNEAQ. CDR3 length: 15 residues. Trimming cost V 0 bases and J 6 bases; bases outside gene matches: 3. CDR3 residues: CASSLAGLAGNEQFF. CDR3 in DNA: TGTGCCAGCAGCTTAGCGGGACTAGCAGGCAATGAGCAGTTCTTC.

The chain links TRBV15 to TRBJ1-2; D unresolved. Trimming shortened V by 0 bases and J by 6 bases, and 11 bases separated the two germline ends. Germline CDR1 and CDR2: LNHNV and YYDKDF (reference sequence). The CDR3 consists of 14 residues. The CDR3 coding sequence is TGTGCCACCAGCAGAGAAGGACGGGGTGATGGCTACACCTTC. Translation gives CATSREGRGDGYTF.